The sequence of this T cell receptor beta chain was determined in a study of T cell responses to AZD1222 COVID-19 vaccine. The CDR3 extends over 16 amino acids. Looked up from germline, CDR1 is SEHNR and CDR2 is FQNEAQ (reference sequence). Between the trimmed V and J ends, which lost 5 bases and 4 bases, there was a span of 18 bases. This clone showed up just once. The antigen remains undetermined. Sequenced by immunoSEQ multiplex PCR; TCRdb stores in-frame clones only, minus some. The sample contains fewer than 100,000 clones, around 88% of which appear only once. Investigators merged groups given second doses at roughly 4 or roughly 12 weeks. Study observations and caveats: Distributed over spike, vaccine-associated CD4 TCRs predominated at 160-218 and 743-854.

Sample: peripheral blood, taken 28 days after the second AZD1222 dose. The chain uses TRBV7-9 and TRBJ1-3; a weak D match, TRBD1 (6 bases). The sequence came from an adult who received the AZD1222 COVID-19 vaccine. The CDR3 DNA follows: TGTGCCAGCAGCACCTCCCAGGGGATGGTAGGAAACACCATATATTTT. Translation gives CASSTSQGMVGNTIYF. Using reference TRBV7-9 and TRBJ1-3 for the parts outside the CDR3, the full variable domain is DTGVSQNPRHKITKRGQNVTFRCDPISEHNRLYWYRQTLGQGPEFLTYFQNEAQLEKSRLLSDRFSAERPKGSFSTLEIQRTEQGDSAMYLCASSTSQGMVGNTIYFGEGSWLTVV.